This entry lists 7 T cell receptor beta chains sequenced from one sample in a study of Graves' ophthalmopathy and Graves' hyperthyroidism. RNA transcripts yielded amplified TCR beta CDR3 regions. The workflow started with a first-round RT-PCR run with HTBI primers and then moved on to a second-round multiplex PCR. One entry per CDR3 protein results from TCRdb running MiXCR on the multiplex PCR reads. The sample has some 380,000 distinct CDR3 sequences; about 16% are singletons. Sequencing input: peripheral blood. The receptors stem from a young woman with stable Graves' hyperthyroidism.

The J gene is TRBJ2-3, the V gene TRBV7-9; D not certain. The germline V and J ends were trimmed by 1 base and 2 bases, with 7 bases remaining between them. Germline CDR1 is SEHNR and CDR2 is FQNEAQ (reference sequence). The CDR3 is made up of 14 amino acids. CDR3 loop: CASSLVPTTDTQYF. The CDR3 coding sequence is TGTGCCAGCAGCTTAGTCCCCACCACAGATACGCAGTATTTT.

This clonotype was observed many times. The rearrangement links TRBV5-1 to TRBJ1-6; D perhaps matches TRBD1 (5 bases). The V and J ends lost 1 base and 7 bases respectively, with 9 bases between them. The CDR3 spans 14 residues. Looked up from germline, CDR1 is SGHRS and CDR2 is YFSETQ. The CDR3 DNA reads TGCGCCAGCAGCTTGAGGGACGGCAATTCACCCCTCCACTTT. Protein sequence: CASSLRDGNSPLHF.

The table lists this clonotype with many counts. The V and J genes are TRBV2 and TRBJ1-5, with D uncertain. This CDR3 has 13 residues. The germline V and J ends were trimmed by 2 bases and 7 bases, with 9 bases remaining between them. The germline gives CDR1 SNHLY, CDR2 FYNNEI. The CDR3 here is CASSEPLQQPQHF. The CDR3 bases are TGTGCCAGCAGTGAACCACTGCAGCAGCCCCAGCATTTT.

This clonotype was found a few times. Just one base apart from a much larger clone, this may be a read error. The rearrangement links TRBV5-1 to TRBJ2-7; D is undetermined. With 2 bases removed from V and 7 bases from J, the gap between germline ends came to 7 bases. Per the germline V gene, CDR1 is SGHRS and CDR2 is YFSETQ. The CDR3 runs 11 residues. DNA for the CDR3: TGCGCCAGCAGCTTTGAAGAAGAGCAGTACTTC. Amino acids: CASSFEEEQYF.

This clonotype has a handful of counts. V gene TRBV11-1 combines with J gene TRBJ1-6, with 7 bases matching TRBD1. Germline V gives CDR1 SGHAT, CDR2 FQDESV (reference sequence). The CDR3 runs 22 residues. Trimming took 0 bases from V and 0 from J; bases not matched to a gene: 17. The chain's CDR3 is CASSLALIGQDQLSSYNSPLHF. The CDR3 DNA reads TGTGCCAGCAGCTTAGCGCTAATAGGACAGGATCAACTCAGCTCCTATAATTCACCCCTCCACTTT. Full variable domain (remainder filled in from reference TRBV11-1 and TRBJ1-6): EAEVAQSPRYKITEKSQAVAFWCDPISGHATLYWYRQILGQGPELLVQFQDESVVDDSQLPKDRFSAERLKGVDSTLKIQPAELGDSAMYLCASSLALIGQDQLSSYNSPLHFGNGTRLTVT.

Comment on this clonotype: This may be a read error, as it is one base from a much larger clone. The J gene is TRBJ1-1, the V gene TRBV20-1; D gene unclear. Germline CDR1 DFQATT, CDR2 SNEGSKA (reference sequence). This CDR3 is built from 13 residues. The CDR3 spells CSARVTANTEAYF. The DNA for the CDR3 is TGCAGTGCTAGAGTTACAGCGAACACTGAAGCTTACTTT.

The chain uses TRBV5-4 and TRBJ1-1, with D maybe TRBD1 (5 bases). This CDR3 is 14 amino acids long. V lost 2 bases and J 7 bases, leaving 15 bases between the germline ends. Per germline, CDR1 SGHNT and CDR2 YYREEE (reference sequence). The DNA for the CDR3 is TGTGCCAGCAGCTTACCGGGACCGCGACGTGAAGCTTTCTTT. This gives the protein CASSLPGPRREAFF. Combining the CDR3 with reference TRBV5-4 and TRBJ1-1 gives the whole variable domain ETGVTQSPTHLIKTRGQQVTLRCSSQSGHNTVSWYQQALGQGPQFIFQYYREEENGRGNFPPRFSGLQFPNYSSELNVNALELDDSALYLCASSLPGPRREAFFGQGTRLTVV.